One T cell receptor (beta chain) is described in this entry. Its antigen is not identified. Breast cancer patients provided tissue from their axillary draining lymph nodes. The data were taken from a study of breast tumors, draining lymph nodes, adjacent tissues. Study results and caveats: Compared with lymph nodes, tumors were less diverse; compared with nontumor tissue, more. Luminal-like breast cancer showed significantly greater tumor-nontumor repertoire similarity than basal-like breast cancer did.

MiXCR, run by TCRdb on the multiplex PCR reads, gives a single entry per CDR3 protein. The table has about 150,000 distinct CDR3 sequences, less than 35% seen once. J gave up 6 bases and V 5 bases, and 12 bases lay outside the gene matches. In germline, CDR1 is SGHTA, CDR2 FQGNSA. The CDR3 is 16 residues long. The rearrangement uses TRBV7-2 and TRBJ2-2; 7 positions agree with TRBD2. The sample comprised axillary lymph node tissue. The receptor comes from a female donor with breast cancer. Some clones in this sample may be carry-over from other donors' samples. In nucleotides, the CDR3 is TGTGCCAGCAGCCAAGCGGGACGGGTTCGGGCCGGGGAGCTGTTTTTT. Translation gives CASSQAGRVRAGELFF. Combining the CDR3 with reference TRBV7-2 and TRBJ2-2 gives the whole variable domain GAGVSQSPSNKVTEKGKDVELRCDPISGHTALYWYRQSLGQGLEFLIYFQGNSAPDKSGLPSDRFSAERTGGSVSTLTIQRTQQEDSAVYLCASSQAGRVRAGELFFGEGSRLTVL.